Listed below are T cell receptor beta chains from one sample, sequenced in a study of OX40 agonist ivuxolimab in advanced cancers. Using immunoSEQ multiplex PCR, the repertoire was profiled, and TCRdb retains in-frame clones only, with some absent. The sample consists of about 76,000 clones, roughly nine tenths of them appearing once. Material: CD4+ or CD8+ T cells sorted from blood, obtained in a trial of the OX40 agonist ivuxolimab. The receptors were gathered from an adult with an advanced solid tumor such as melanoma, head and neck, liver or kidney cancer. Both conserved end residues are part of each CDR3.

>TRBV5-6|TRBJ1-3
CASSSGPISGNTIYF
>TRBV18|TRBJ2-7
CASSLGSGDTYEQYF
>TRBV5-6|TRBJ2-5
CASSFGDGQVGTQYF
>TRBV2|TRBJ2-3
CASVTGVSTDTQYF
>TRBV5-1|TRBJ1-5
CASSSDYNQPQHF
>TRBV30|TRBJ1-6
CAWSPGQSFYSPLHF
>TRBV27|TRBJ1-5
CASSLYRLPNQPQHF
>TRBV27|TRBJ2-1
CASSFYNEQFF
>TRBV2|TRBJ2-1
CASRTGTYNEQFF
>TRBV6-1|TRBJ1-5
CASKKGVQPQHF
>TRBV7-2|TRBJ2-3
CASSLIVSLTDTQYF
>TRBV28|TRBJ2-2
CASTLGGLGITGELFF
>TRBV6-6|TRBJ1-2
CASSLQGLDYGYTF
>TRBV6-5|TRBJ1-1
CASKSGGTGTEAFF
>TRBV4-2|TRBJ2-2
CTSGPEAGNWVGELFF
>TRBV18|TRBJ2-2
CASSPISNTGELFF
>TRBV27|TRBJ2-3
CARGGLEYF
>TRBV19|TRBJ2-7
CASRASGQLVFEQYF
>TRBV9|TRBJ2-4
CASSPDLQTNSIAKNIQYF